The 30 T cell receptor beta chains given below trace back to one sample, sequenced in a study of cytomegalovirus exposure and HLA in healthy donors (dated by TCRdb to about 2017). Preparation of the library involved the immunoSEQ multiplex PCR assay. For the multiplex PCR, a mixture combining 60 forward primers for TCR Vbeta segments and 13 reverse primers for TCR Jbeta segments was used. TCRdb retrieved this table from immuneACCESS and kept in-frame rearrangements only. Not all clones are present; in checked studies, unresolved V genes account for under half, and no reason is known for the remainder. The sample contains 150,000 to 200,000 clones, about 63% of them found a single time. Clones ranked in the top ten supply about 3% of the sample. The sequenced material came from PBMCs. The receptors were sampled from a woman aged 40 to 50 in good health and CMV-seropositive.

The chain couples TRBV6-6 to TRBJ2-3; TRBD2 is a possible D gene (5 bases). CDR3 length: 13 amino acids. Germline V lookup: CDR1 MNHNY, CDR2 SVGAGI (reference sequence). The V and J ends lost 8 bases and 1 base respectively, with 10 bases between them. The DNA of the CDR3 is TGTGCCAGCCTCCCGAGGGGCACAGATACGCAGTATTTT. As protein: CASLPRGTDTQYF.

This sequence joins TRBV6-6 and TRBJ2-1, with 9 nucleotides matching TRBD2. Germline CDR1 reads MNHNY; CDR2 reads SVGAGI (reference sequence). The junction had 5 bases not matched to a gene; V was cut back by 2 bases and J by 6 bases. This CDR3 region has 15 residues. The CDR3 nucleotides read TGTGCCAGCAGTTACGGCGGGAGGGCCTCCAATGAGCAGTTCTTC. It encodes CASSYGGRASNEQFF.

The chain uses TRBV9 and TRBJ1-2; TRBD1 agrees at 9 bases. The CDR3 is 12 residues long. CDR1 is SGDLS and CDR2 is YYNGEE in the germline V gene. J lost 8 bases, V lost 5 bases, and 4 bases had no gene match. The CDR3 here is CASSGTGQGYTF. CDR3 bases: TGTGCCAGCAGTGGGACAGGGCAGGGCTACACCTTC.

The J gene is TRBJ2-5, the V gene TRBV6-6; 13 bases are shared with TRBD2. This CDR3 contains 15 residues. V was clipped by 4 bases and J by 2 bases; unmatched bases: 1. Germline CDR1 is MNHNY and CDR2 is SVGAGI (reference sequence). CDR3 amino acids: CASSWTSGRQETQYF. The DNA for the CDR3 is TGTGCCAGCAGTTGGACTAGCGGGAGACAAGAGACCCAGTACTTC.

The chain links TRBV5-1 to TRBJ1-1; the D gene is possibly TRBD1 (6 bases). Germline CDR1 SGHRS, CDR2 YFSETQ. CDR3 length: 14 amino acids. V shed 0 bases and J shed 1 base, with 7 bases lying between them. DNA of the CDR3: TGCGCCAGCAGCTTGGTACAGGGGAACACTGAAGCTTTCTTT. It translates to CASSLVQGNTEAFF.

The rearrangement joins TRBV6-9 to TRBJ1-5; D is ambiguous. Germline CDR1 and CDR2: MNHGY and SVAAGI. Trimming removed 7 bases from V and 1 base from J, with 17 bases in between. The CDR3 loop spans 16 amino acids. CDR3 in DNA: TGTGCCAGCACCAACCCAGAGGAGGGCAGCAATCAGCCCCAGCATTTT. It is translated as CASTNPEEGSNQPQHF.

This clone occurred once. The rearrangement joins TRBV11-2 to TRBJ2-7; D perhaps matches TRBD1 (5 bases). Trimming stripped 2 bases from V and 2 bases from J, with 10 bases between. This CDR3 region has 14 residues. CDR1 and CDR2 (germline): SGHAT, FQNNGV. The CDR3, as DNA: TGTGCCAGCAGCTTATCGGACACTGCCTACGAGCAGTACTTC. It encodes CASSLSDTAYEQYF.

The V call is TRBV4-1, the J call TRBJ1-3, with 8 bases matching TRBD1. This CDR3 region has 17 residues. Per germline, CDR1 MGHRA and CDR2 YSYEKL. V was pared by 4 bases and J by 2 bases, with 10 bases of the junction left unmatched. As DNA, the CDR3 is TGCGCCAGCAGCCGATCTGGGACAGGAAACACTGGAAACACCATATATTTT. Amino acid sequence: CASSRSGTGNTGNTIYF.

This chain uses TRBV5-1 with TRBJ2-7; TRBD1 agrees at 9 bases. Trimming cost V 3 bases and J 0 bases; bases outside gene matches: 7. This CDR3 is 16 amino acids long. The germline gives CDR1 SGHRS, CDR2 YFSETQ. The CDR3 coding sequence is TGCGCCAGCAGCTCTAGCACAGGGGGCCACTCCTACGAGCAGTACTTC. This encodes CASSSSTGGHSYEQYF.

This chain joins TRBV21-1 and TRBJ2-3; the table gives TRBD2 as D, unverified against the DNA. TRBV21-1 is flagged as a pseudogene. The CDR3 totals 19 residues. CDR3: CASSKAIQWDFPSTDTQYF. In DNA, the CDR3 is TGTGCCAGCAGCAAAGCGATACAGTGGGACTTCCCAAGCACAGATACGCAGTATTTT.

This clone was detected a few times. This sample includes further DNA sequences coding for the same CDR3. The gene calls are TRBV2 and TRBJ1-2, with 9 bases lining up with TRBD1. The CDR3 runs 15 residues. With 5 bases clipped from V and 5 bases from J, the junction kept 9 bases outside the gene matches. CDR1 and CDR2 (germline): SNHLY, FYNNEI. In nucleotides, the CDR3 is TGTGCCAGCAGTCTGGGACAGGGAACGATTTATGGCTACACCTTC. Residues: CASSLGQGTIYGYTF.

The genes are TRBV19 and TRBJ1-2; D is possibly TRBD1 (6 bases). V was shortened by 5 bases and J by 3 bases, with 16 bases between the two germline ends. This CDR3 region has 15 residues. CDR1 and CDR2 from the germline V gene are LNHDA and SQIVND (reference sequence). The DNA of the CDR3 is TGTGCCAGTAGTCCCCTCGGGAGGGGGGACTATGGCTACACCTTC. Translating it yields CASSPLGRGDYGYTF.

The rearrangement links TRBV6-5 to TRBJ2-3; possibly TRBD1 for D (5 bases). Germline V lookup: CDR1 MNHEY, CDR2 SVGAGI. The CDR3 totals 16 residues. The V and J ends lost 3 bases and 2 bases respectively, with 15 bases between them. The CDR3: CASSYSYKTDTDTQYF. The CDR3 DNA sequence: TGTGCCAGCAGTTATTCCTATAAGACAGACACAGATACGCAGTATTTT.

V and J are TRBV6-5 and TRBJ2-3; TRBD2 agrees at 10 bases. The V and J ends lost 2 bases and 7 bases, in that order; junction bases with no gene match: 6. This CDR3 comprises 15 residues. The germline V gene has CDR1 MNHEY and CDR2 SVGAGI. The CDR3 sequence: CASSYKRGGDNTQYF. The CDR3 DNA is TGTGCCAGCAGTTACAAGCGGGGGGGCGACAATACGCAGTATTTT.

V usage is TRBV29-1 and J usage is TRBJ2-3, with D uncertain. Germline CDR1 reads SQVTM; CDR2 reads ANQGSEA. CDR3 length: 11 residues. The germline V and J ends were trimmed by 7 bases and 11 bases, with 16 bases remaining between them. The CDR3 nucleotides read TGCAGCGGGATGACATCTATCTTGCAGTATTTT. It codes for CSGMTSILQYF.

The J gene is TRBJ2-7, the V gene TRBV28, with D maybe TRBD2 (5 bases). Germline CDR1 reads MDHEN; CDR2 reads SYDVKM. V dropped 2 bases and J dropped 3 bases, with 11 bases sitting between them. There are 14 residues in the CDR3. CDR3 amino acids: CASSLGLTHYEQYF. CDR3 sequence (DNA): TGTGCCAGCAGTTTAGGACTGACCCACTACGAGCAGTACTTC.

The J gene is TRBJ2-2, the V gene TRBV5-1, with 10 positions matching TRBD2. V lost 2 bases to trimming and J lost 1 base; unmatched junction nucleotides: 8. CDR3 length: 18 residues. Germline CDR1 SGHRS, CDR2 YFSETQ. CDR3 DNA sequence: TGCGCCAGCAGCTTCCTCATACGGACTAGCGGGAACACCGGGGAGCTGTTTTTT. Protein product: CASSFLIRTSGNTGELFF.

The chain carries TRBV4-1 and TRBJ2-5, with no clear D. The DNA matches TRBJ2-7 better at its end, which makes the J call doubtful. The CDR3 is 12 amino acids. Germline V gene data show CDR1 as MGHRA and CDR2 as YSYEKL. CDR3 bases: TGCGCCAGCAGTCCCGCAGGCTACGAGCAGTACTTC. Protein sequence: CASSPAGYEQYF.

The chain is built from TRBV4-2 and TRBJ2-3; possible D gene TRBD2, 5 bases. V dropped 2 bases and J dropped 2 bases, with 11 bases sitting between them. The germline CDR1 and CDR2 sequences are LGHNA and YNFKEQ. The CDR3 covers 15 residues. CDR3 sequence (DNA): TGTGCCAGCAGCCAATCCCGTAGCGCCACAGATACGCAGTATTTT. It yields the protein CASSQSRSATDTQYF.

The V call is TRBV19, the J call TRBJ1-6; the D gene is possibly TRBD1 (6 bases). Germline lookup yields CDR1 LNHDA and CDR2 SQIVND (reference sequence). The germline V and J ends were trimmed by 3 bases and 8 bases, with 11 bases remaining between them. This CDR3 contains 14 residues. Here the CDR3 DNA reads TGTGCCAGTAGTATCACAGGGTTTGATTCACCCCTCCACTTT. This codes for CASSITGFDSPLHF.

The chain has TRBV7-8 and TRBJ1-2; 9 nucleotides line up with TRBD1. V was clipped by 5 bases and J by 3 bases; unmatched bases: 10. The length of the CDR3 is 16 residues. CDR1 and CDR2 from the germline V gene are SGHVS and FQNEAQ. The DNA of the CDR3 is TGTGCCAGCAGCCCCCCGGGGACAGGGCGGTACTATGGCTACACCTTC. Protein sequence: CASSPPGTGRYYGYTF.

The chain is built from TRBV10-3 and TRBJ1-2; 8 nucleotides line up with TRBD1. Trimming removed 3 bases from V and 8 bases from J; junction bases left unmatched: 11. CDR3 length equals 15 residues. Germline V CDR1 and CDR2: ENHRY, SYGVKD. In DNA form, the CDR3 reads TGTGCCATCAGTGACAGGGCGGACAGGGTGGGCGGCTACACCTTC. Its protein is CAISDRADRVGGYTF.

The CDR3 bases are TGTGCCACCAGCAGCGAGTTCTCTGGGGCCAACGTCCTGACTTTC. Translating it yields CATSSEFSGANVLTF. This chain connects TRBV15 to TRBJ2-6; no reliable D call. Trimming removed 3 bases from V and 0 bases from J, with 6 bases in between. Germline loops: CDR1 LNHNV, CDR2 YYDKDF (reference sequence). The CDR3 has 15 amino acids.

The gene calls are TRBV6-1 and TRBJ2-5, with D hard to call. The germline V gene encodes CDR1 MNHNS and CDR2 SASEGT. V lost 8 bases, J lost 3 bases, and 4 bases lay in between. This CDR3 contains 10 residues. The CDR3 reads CASREETQYF. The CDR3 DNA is TGTGCCAGCCGGGAAGAGACCCAGTACTTC.

DNA for the CDR3: TGTGCCAGCAGCCTTAACCCCGGGGGGCCGGAGCAGTACTTC. It encodes CASSLNPGGPEQYF. The chain joins TRBV7-2 to TRBJ2-7; the D gene is possibly TRBD2 (7 bases). The CDR3 runs 14 residues. CDR1 and CDR2 from the germline V gene are SGHTA and FQGNSA. V lost 5 bases to trimming and J lost 7 bases, with 18 bases between them.

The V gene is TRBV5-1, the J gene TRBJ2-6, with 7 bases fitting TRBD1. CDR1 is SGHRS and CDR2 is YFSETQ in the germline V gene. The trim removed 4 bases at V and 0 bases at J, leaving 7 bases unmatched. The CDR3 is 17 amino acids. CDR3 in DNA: TGCGCCAGCAGCACCGGGACAGTAACCTCTGGGGCCAACGTCCTGACTTTC. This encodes CASSTGTVTSGANVLTF.

The CDR3 region is CASSRAGNTGELFF. As DNA, the CDR3 is TGTGCCAGTAGTAGAGCGGGGAACACCGGGGAGCTGTTTTTT. This chain links TRBV19 with TRBJ2-2; tentatively, D is TRBD2 (6 bases). The germline CDR1 and CDR2 sequences are LNHDA and SQIVND (reference sequence). The CDR3 consists of 14 residues. With 4 bases removed from V and 1 base from J, the gap between germline ends came to 7 bases.

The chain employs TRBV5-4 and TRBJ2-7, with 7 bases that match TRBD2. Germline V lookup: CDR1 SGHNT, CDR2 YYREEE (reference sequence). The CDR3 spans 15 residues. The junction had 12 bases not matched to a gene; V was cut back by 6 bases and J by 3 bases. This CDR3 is CASTRGEGWNYEQYF. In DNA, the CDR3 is TGTGCCAGCACCCGGGGGGAAGGGTGGAACTACGAGCAGTACTTC.

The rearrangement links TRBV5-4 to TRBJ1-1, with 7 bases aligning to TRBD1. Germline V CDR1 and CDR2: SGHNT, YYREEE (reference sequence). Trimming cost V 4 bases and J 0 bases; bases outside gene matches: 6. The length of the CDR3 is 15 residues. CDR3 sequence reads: CASSRQGGMNTEAFF. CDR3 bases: TGTGCCAGCAGCAGGCAGGGGGGAATGAACACTGAAGCTTTCTTT. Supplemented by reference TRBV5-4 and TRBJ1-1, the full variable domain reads ETGVTQSPTHLIKTRGQQVTLRCSSQSGHNTVSWYQQALGQGPQFIFQYYREEENGRGNFPPRFSGLQFPNYSSELNVNALELDDSALYLCASSRQGGMNTEAFFGQGTRLTVV.

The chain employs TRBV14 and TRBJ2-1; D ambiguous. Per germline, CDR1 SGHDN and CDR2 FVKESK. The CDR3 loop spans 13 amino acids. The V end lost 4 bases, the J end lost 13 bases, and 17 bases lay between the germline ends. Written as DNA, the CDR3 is TGTGCCAGCAGCCTGTCCCCAGGCCACGGTCAGTTCTTC. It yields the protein CASSLSPGHGQFF.